A single sample gave rise to the 11 T cell receptor beta chains below, sequenced in a study of blood T cell repertoires in COVID-19. The table came from immunoSEQ multiplex PCR; TCRdb's copy has only in-frame clones and leaves some out. The sample shows approximately 260,000 clones, 65% to 90% of them seen only once. Sequenced: peripheral blood. The receptors were gathered from a woman older than 75 with active or convalescent COVID-19.

This chain connects TRBV6-5 to TRBJ1-1; a possible D gene is TRBD1 (6 bases). The V gene's germline CDR1 is MNHEY and CDR2 SVGAGI. V lost 5 bases and J 3 bases, leaving 13 bases between the germline ends. This CDR3 comprises 14 residues. This CDR3 reads CASSREGGYTEAFF. CDR3 DNA sequence: TGTGCCAGCAGTCGCGAGGGGGGGTACACTGAAGCTTTCTTT.

J is TRBJ1-2 and V is TRBV6-5; the match to TRBD1 covers 9 bases. This CDR3 is 13 amino acids long. With 6 bases clipped from V and 8 bases from J, the junction kept 7 bases outside the gene matches. Germline values: CDR1 MNHEY, CDR2 SVGAGI. The CDR3 sequence: CASRLQGAEGYTF. In DNA form, the CDR3 reads TGTGCCAGCAGATTACAGGGGGCGGAGGGCTACACCTTC.

The gene calls are TRBV6-5 and TRBJ1-2; D perhaps matches TRBD1 (6 bases). This CDR3 contains 15 residues. V was clipped by 0 bases and J by 7 bases, with 15 bases between them. Germline V lookup: CDR1 MNHEY, CDR2 SVGAGI. DNA for the CDR3: TGTGCCAGCAGTTACTCAGTCGGGGGGCTTGGTGGCTACACCTTC. Translating gives CASSYSVGGLGGYTF.

This chain connects TRBV18 to TRBJ1-1; 7 bases align to TRBD1. The CDR3 consists of 16 residues. Germline assignment: CDR1 KGHSH and CDR2 LQKENI. The ends lost 4 bases at V and 0 bases at J; junction bases unmatched: 8. CDR3 in DNA: TGTGCCAGCTCACAAAACCCGGGACAGATGAACACTGAAGCTTTCTTT. As protein: CASSQNPGQMNTEAFF.

In its sample, this clone was seen a few times. The rearrangement links TRBV7-5 to TRBJ1-6; the D call of TRBD1 is as the table states it, not checked on the DNA. TRBV7-5 is an annotated pseudogene. The CDR3 runs to 16 residues. Here the CDR3 reads CARSLGRDRGQSPLHF. CDR3 in DNA: TGTGCCAGAAGCCTTGGAAGGGACAGGGGCCAATCACCCCTCCACTTT.

The chain combines TRBV28 with TRBJ1-5; a weak D match, TRBD1 (6 bases). From germline, CDR1 is MDHEN and CDR2 SYDVKM. The length of the CDR3 is 15 residues. V was trimmed by 6 bases and J by 3 bases, leaving 15 bases between them. The CDR3 DNA reads TGTGCCAGCAGCCTCCCGGACAGCTCCAATCAGCCCCAGCATTTT. Translation: CASSLPDSSNQPQHF.

CDR3 sequence: CASRQLLTGAMNTEAFF. The CDR3 nucleotides read TGTGCCAGCAGACAACTTTTGACAGGGGCGATGAACACTGAAGCTTTCTTT. The J gene is TRBJ1-1, the V gene TRBV28; TRBD1 matches at 8 bases. Germline-derived CDR1 and CDR2 are MDHEN and SYDVKM. V was pared by 6 bases and J by 0 bases, with 12 bases of the junction left unmatched. CDR3 length: 17 residues.

The rearrangement uses TRBV2 and TRBJ2-1, with TRBD1 as a possible D gene (5 bases). V dropped 0 bases and J dropped 12 bases, with 15 bases sitting between them. This CDR3 comprises 14 residues. Germline V gene lookup returns CDR1 SNHLY and CDR2 FYNNEI. The CDR3 loop is CASSEAFPLQGQFF. For the CDR3, the DNA is TGTGCCAGCAGTGAAGCATTCCCCCTGCAGGGGCAGTTCTTC. Using reference TRBV2 and TRBJ2-1 for the parts outside the CDR3, the full variable domain is EPEVTQTPSHQVTQMGQEVILRCVPISNHLYFYWYRQILGQKVEFLVSFYNNEISEKSEIFDDQFSVERPDGSNFTLKIRSTKLEDSAMYFCASSEAFPLQGQFFGPGTRLTVL.

This chain links TRBV6-5 with TRBJ1-3; tentatively, D is TRBD1 (6 bases). V shed 6 bases and J shed 0 bases, with 12 bases lying between them. Germline values: CDR1 MNHEY, CDR2 SVGAGI. The CDR3 covers 15 residues. CDR3 region: CASRGTPNSGNTIYF. CDR3 DNA: TGTGCCAGCAGGGGGACACCAAACTCTGGAAACACCATATATTTT.

The chain recombines TRBV6-2 or TRBV6-3 with TRBJ2-7, with D maybe TRBD2 (5 bases). Germline loops: CDR1 MNHEY, CDR2 SVGEGT. The germline V and J ends were trimmed by 6 bases and 5 bases, with 20 bases remaining between them. This CDR3 comprises 15 residues. The DNA of the CDR3 is TGTGCCAGCAGCCGCCCTTGGGCCCCGAGGGACGAGCAGTACTTC. Its translation is CASSRPWAPRDEQYF.

The genes are TRBV5-6 and TRBJ1-6; D remains ambiguous. The CDR3 spans 14 residues. Trimming left V 0 bases short and J 7 bases short, with 8 bases between. The germline V gene has CDR1 SGHDT and CDR2 YYEEEE. In DNA form, the CDR3 reads TGTGCCAGCAGCTTGGCCGAAGCCAATTCACCCCTCCACTTT. Protein sequence: CASSLAEANSPLHF.